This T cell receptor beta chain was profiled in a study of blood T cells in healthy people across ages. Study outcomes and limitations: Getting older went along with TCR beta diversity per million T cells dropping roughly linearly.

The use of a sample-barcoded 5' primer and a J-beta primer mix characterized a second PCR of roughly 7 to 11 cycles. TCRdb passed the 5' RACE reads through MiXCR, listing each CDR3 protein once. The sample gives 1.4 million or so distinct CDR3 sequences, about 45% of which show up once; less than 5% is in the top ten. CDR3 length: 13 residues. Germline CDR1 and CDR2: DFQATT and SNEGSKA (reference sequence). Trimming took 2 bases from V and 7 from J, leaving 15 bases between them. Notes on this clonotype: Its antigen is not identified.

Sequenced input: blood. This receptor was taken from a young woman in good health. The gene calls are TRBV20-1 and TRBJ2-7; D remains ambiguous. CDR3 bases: TGCAGTGCTAGACCTTCTGGGGTCTTAGAGCAGTACTTC. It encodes CSARPSGVLEQYF.